The clone carrying this T cell receptor beta chain was seen only a few times. These data originate in a study of shared clonotypes between healthy human individuals. Overall study context: CD8 memory received one plate per donor, CD8 naive two, CD4 memory three and CD4 naive three.

Assay used: immunoSEQ multiplex PCR; TCRdb lists only in-frame clones, some missing. The data contain fewer than 3 million clones, just under 95% of them singletons. The germline CDR1 and CDR2 sequences are SGDLS and YYNGEE. This CDR3 region has 15 residues. V shed 2 bases and J shed 3 bases, with 11 bases lying between them. Sequencing was done on a sample of naive CD4+ T cells from PBMCs. The subset is: CD45RA+ positively selected. The clonotype was recovered from a man between 18 and 35 years old in good health. Some clones in this sample may be carry-over from other donors' samples. The chain links TRBV9 to TRBJ2-2; D remains unclear. Written as DNA, the CDR3 is TGTGCCAGCAGCGTCGATAGCAGATACACCGGGGAGCTGTTTTTT. This sequence encodes CASSVDSRYTGELFF. The whole variable domain, filled in from reference TRBV9 and TRBJ2-2, reads DSGVTQTPKHLITATGQRVTLRCSPRSGDLSVYWYQQSLDQGLQFLIQYYNGEERAKGNILERFSAQQFPDLHSELNLSSLELGDSALYFCASSVDSRYTGELFFGEGSRLTVL.